The sequence of this TCR beta chain was determined in a study of regulatory T cells in long-lasting Graves disease. Study-wide background: Patients newly diagnosed with Graves' had been on antithyroid drugs for under 3 months. Study results and limitations: Persistent Graves' patients showed less TCR diversity than newly diagnosed ones. TRBV28, TRBJ1-2 and TRBJ2-5 were segments that persistent disease favored.

Sequencing libraries for TCR beta were prepared with iRepertoire HTBI primers and Arm-PCR of CDR3 regions. In TCRdb, the multiplex PCR reads were re-called with MiXCR into one record per CDR3 protein. The table has 680,000 or so distinct CDR3 sequences, around 15% seen once. As concerns this clonotype: Its antigen remains unknown.

Time point given: newly diagnosed GD, antithyroid drugs for less than 3 months. The TCR library used RNA extracted from PBMCs. Looked up from germline, CDR1 is LNHDA and CDR2 is SQIVND (reference sequence). V gave up 4 bases and J gave up 2 bases, with 11 bases separating them. CDR3 length: 15 amino acids. A further study also used this sample, focusing on T cells in Graves' hyperthyroidism and ophthalmopathy. That work states: Most clonotypes that expanded in the thyroid above 0.001 also showed up in blood.

The V gene is TRBV19, the J gene TRBJ2-2; D not resolved. This material consisted of peripheral blood mononuclear cells (PBMCs), taken at new diagnosis, from a patient treated with antithyroid drugs. The receptor comes from a woman younger than 45 with Graves disease. The CDR3 DNA reads as TGTGCCAGTAGTACAGCCATGATTAACACCGGGGAGCTGTTTTTT. Translation: CASSTAMINTGELFF.